One sample yielded the 23 T cell receptor beta chains listed below, sequenced in a study of T cells after posttransplantation cyclophosphamide. Assay: immunoSEQ multiplex PCR; the TCRdb copy retains only in-frame clones and omits some. The sample includes about 30,000 clones, none of them occurring once. The sample taken for sequencing was PBMCs. All receptors come from a woman aged 55-70 years in good health, CMV-negative, and a related stem cell transplant donor.

In its sample, this clone was seen many times. The rearrangement links TRBV2 to TRBJ2-2; TRBD2 is a possible D gene (6 bases). Looked up from germline, CDR1 is SNHLY and CDR2 is FYNNEI. Trimming took off 3 bases at V and 5 bases at J, with 19 bases between the two ends. The CDR3 length is 17 residues. The CDR3 is CASSDLDGGSWTGELFF. As DNA, the CDR3 is TGTGCCAGCAGTGATTTAGACGGGGGATCGTGGACCGGGGAGCTGTTTTTT. The full variable domain, rest sourced from reference TRBV2 and TRBJ2-2, is EPEVTQTPSHQVTQMGQEVILRCVPISNHLYFYWYRQILGQKVEFLVSFYNNEISEKSEIFDDQFSVERPDGSNFTLKIRSTKLEDSAMYFCASSDLDGGSWTGELFFGEGSRLTVL.

The sample holds many counts of this clone. The V and J genes are TRBV4-2 and TRBJ2-1; TRBD2 agrees at 7 bases. The V and J ends lost 0 bases and 2 bases, in that order; junction bases with no gene match: 4. CDR1 LGHNA and CDR2 YNFKEQ come from the germline V gene. The CDR3 covers 16 residues. CDR3 protein: CASSQEVGGTYNEQFF. CDR3 nucleotides: TGTGCCAGCAGCCAAGAGGTGGGGGGGACCTACAATGAGCAGTTCTTC.

The chain is built from TRBV2 and TRBJ1-1; tentatively, D is TRBD1 (6 bases). V was pared by 5 bases and J by 4 bases, with 20 bases between. CDR3 length equals 16 residues. The germline V gene has CDR1 SNHLY and CDR2 FYNNEI. CDR3 DNA sequence: TGTGCCAGCAGTAGCAGGGGCAACGCGGGGGGCACTGAAGCTTTCTTT. Translating it yields CASSSRGNAGGTEAFF.

This clone was found many times. The V and J genes are TRBV4-2 and TRBJ2-7; TRBD2 matches at 9 bases. V was clipped by 1 base and J by 2 bases; unmatched bases: 12. CDR3 length: 18 residues. Per germline, CDR1 LGHNA and CDR2 YNFKEQ. The CDR3 bases are TGTGCCAGCAGCCAAGGTTTGCTAGCGGGAAGGTTCGCCTACGAGCAGTACTTC. This codes for CASSQGLLAGRFAYEQYF.

This clone was seen ten or more times. This chain joins TRBV12-3 or TRBV12-4 and TRBJ1-4; 9 nucleotides line up with TRBD1. The CDR3 has 14 amino acids. J gave up 8 bases and V 4 bases, and 5 bases lay outside the gene matches. The CDR3 DNA reads TGTGCCAGCAGTTCCGGACAGGGGCACGAAAAACTGTTTTTT. Protein: CASSSGQGHEKLFF.

Only a few counts were recorded for this clone. The V and J genes are TRBV27 and TRBJ2-7, with 7 bases matching TRBD2. CDR3 size: 17 residues. The germline V gene has CDR1 MNHEY and CDR2 SMNVEV (reference sequence). With V trimmed by 3 bases and J by 1 base, 12 bases remained unmatched. CDR3 region: CASSFFIPSGVSYEQYF. The CDR3, as DNA: TGTGCCAGCAGTTTCTTTATCCCTAGCGGCGTTTCCTACGAGCAGTACTTC.

The chain has TRBV24-1 and TRBJ2-5; D possibly matches TRBD1 or TRBD2 (7 bases each). Trimming stripped 2 bases from V and 9 bases from J, with 21 bases between. The germline CDR1 and CDR2 sequences are KGHDR and SFDVKD. The CDR3 contains 16 residues. The CDR3 DNA follows: TGTGCCACCAGTGATTCGAGACAGGGAGGGATTGGTGCCCAGTACTTC. Protein: CATSDSRQGGIGAQYF.

This clone appeared many times. The genes are TRBV5-1 and TRBJ2-3; no clear D. V was shortened by 3 bases and J by 6 bases, with 14 bases between the two germline ends. The length of the CDR3 is 14 residues. The germline CDR1 and CDR2 sequences are SGHRS and YFSETQ. This CDR3 reads CASSSISSPDTQYF. The CDR3 DNA sequence: TGCGCCAGCAGCTCTATATCTTCTCCGGATACGCAGTATTTT.

The chain links TRBV15 to TRBJ2-2; TRBD2 matches 16 bases. The V gene end was trimmed by 5 bases and the J gene end by 4 bases; junction bases not matched to a gene: 7. CDR1 and CDR2 (germline): LNHNV, YYDKDF (reference sequence). The CDR3 totals 18 residues. Here the CDR3 DNA reads TGTGCCACCAGCCCGGGACTAGCGGGGGGGCTGACCACCGGGGAGCTGTTTTTT. Translating gives CATSPGLAGGLTTGELFF.

J is TRBJ2-5 and V is TRBV27; 11 bases align to TRBD1. CDR1 and CDR2 (germline): MNHEY, SMNVEV (reference sequence). With 5 bases clipped from V and 6 bases from J, the junction kept 8 bases outside the gene matches. This CDR3 has 15 amino acids. The CDR3 spells CASSQGTGGRKTQYF. The DNA of the CDR3 is TGTGCCAGCAGTCAAGGGACAGGGGGTCGGAAGACCCAGTACTTC.

This clone was picked up a small number of times. The V gene is TRBV27, the J gene TRBJ1-5, with TRBD1 identical over 8 bases. Germline V CDR1 and CDR2: MNHEY, SMNVEV (reference sequence). The CDR3 loop spans 14 amino acids. Trimming took 8 bases from V and 2 from J; bases not matched to a gene: 5. CDR3 region: CASADRGGNQPQHF. The CDR3 DNA sequence: TGTGCCAGCGCAGACAGGGGCGGCAATCAGCCCCAGCATTTT.

In its sample, this clone was seen many times. The CDR3 bases are TGTGCCAGCTCACCGGCAGGGGCCTACGAGCAGTACTTC. Protein sequence: CASSPAGAYEQYF. This sequence joins TRBV18 and TRBJ2-7; weak D call: TRBD1 (6 bases). Trimming stripped 3 bases from V and 2 bases from J, with 8 bases between. The CDR3 is 13 residues long. Germline-derived CDR1 and CDR2 are KGHSH and LQKENI.

This clone was picked up a small number of times. The chain has TRBV7-3 and TRBJ2-3; D might be TRBD2 (5 bases). The CDR3 covers 15 residues. Trimming removed 5 bases at V and 2 bases at J, with 14 bases between. Looked up from germline, CDR1 is SGHTA and CDR2 is FQGTGA. The DNA for the CDR3 is TGTGCCAGCAGCCCGTCGGGGAGAGTCACAGATACGCAGTATTTT. Translated: CASSPSGRVTDTQYF.

This clone has only a few counts. This rearrangement joins TRBV27 to TRBJ1-5; unclear D gene. CDR1 MNHEY and CDR2 SMNVEV come from the germline V gene (reference sequence). This CDR3 has 15 residues. Trimming removed 6 bases at V and 3 bases at J, with 15 bases between. The CDR3 loop reads CASRPALASNQPQHF. CDR3 in DNA: TGTGCCAGCAGACCAGCATTAGCCTCCAATCAGCCCCAGCATTTT.

This clone was detected many times. The V and J genes are TRBV27 and TRBJ2-7; no reliable D call. The CDR3 is 14 residues long. The germline CDR1 and CDR2 sequences are MNHEY and SMNVEV (reference sequence). With 3 bases removed from V and 2 bases from J, the gap between germline ends came to 11 bases. For the CDR3, the DNA is TGTGCCAGCAGTTTCGGAGACACTGCCTACGAGCAGTACTTC. Protein: CASSFGDTAYEQYF.

This sequence joins TRBV24-1 and TRBJ2-3, with D perhaps TRBD2 (6 bases). This CDR3 contains 13 residues. The germline V gene has CDR1 KGHDR and CDR2 SFDVKD. Trimming removed 2 bases at V and 4 bases at J, with 6 bases between. CDR3 in amino acids: CATSDWGADTQYF. The CDR3 DNA sequence: TGTGCCACCAGTGATTGGGGGGCAGATACGCAGTATTTT.

The rearrangement uses TRBV25-1 and TRBJ1-2, with 8 bases that match TRBD1. The V gene's germline CDR1 is MGHDK and CDR2 SYGVNS. V gave up 5 bases and J gave up 4 bases; unmatched junction bases: 3. This CDR3 comprises 13 residues. The CDR3 reads CASSRQGAYGYTF. The CDR3 region has the DNA TGTGCCAGCAGTAGGCAGGGGGCCTATGGCTACACCTTC.

This clone was found many times. This chain links TRBV7-6 with TRBJ2-2, with 9 bases that match TRBD2. This CDR3 comprises 16 residues. Trimming at V came to 5 bases and at J to 6 bases, leaving 10 bases not matched to a gene. CDR1 is SGHVS, CDR2 FNYEAQ, per germline. Here the CDR3 reads CASSPLSGSGPGELFF. The CDR3 DNA sequence: TGTGCCAGCAGCCCCCTTAGCGGGAGTGGACCCGGGGAGCTGTTTTTT.

This clone was detected many times. The chain links TRBV18 to TRBJ1-5, with 10 nucleotides matching TRBD1. Germline CDR1 reads KGHSH; CDR2 reads LQKENI. The CDR3 covers 17 residues. After removal of 5 bases from V and 4 bases from J, the junction contained 11 bases not matched to a gene. The CDR3 spells CASSAPGQGPFNQPQHF. The CDR3 DNA sequence: TGTGCCAGCTCAGCCCCGGGACAGGGGCCTTTTAATCAGCCCCAGCATTTT.

This clone appeared many times. J is TRBJ2-6 and V is TRBV5-4; D call uncertain. CDR1 is SGHNT and CDR2 is YYREEE in the germline V gene (reference sequence). This CDR3 comprises 16 residues. V was clipped by 0 bases and J by 1 base, with 8 bases between them. DNA for the CDR3: TGTGCCAGCAGCTTGGATAGATTTTCTGGGGCCAACGTCCTGACTTTC. It codes for CASSLDRFSGANVLTF.

This clone was counted at least ten times. CDR3 sequence: CASSPRGVPSGNTIYF. The DNA of the CDR3 is TGTGCCAGCTCACCCAGGGGGGTACCGTCGGGGAACACCATATATTTT. The chain links TRBV18 to TRBJ1-3; 7 positions agree with TRBD1. V trimming: 3 bases; J trimming: 7 bases; junction bases outside the gene matches: 12. CDR1 KGHSH and CDR2 LQKENI come from the germline V gene. This CDR3 comprises 16 residues.

This clone showed up many times. The J gene is TRBJ2-6, the V gene TRBV19; tentatively, D is TRBD1 (5 bases). CDR1 and CDR2 (germline): LNHDA, SQIVND (reference sequence). This CDR3 spans 15 amino acids. Deletions cut 9 bases from V and 0 bases from J, with 12 bases between. DNA for the CDR3: TGTGCCAGCAGGAAGGGGCTCTCTGGGGCCAACGTCCTGACTTTC. Translation: CASRKGLSGANVLTF. The variable domain in full, with the rest retrieved from reference TRBV19 and TRBJ2-6, is DGGITQSPKYLFRKEGQNVTLSCEQNLNHDAMYWYRQDPGQGLRLIYYSQIVNDFQKGDIAEGYSVSREKKESFPLTVTSAQKNPTAFYLCASRKGLSGANVLTFGAGSRLTVL.

This clone was seen a few times. The V call is TRBV7-8, the J call TRBJ2-3, with D maybe TRBD2 (6 bases). Looked up from germline, CDR1 is SGHVS and CDR2 is FQNEAQ. Trimming cost V 1 base and J 4 bases, with 6 bases left between them. The CDR3 totals 13 residues. This chain's CDR3 is CASSLGGADTQYF. CDR3 bases: TGTGCCAGCAGCTTAGGGGGGGCAGATACGCAGTATTTT. Together with reference TRBV7-8 and TRBJ2-3, the CDR3 gives the full variable domain: GAGVSQSPRYKVAKRGQDVALRCDPISGHVSLFWYQQALGQGPEFLTYFQNEAQLDKSGLPSDRFFAERPEGSVSTLKIQRTQQEDSAVYLCASSLGGADTQYFGPGTRLTVL.